This entry is about one T cell receptor (beta chain). Unmatched junction bases numbered 9, after V lost 8 bases and J lost 0 bases. From germline, CDR1 is SNHLY and CDR2 FYNNEI. This CDR3 has 16 amino acids. This record comes from a study of blood T cell repertoires in COVID-19. TCRdb's table, derived via immunoSEQ multiplex PCR, lists solely in-frame clones and lacks some. The sample comprises over 150,000 clones, just under 85% of which are singletons, and roughly 6.9% rests with the top ten. The V and J genes are TRBV2 and TRBJ2-3; TRBD1 aligns across 9 bases. Specimen: peripheral blood. This TCR derives from a human donor with acute or convalescent COVID-19. The donor label of this sample is uncertain. Here the CDR3 DNA reads TGTGCCAGCGGGGAACAGGGGGCGCTCAGCACAGATACGCAGTATTTT. Its protein is CASGEQGALSTDTQYF. Complete variable domain (other parts from reference TRBV2 and TRBJ2-3): EPEVTQTPSHQVTQMGQEVILRCVPISNHLYFYWYRQILGQKVEFLVSFYNNEISEKSEIFDDQFSVERPDGSNFTLKIRSTKLEDSAMYFCASGEQGALSTDTQYFGPGTRLTVL.